This T cell receptor beta chain was sequenced during a study of blood T cell repertoires in COVID-19 (dated by TCRdb to the early 2020s). In the study overall: Collaborator samples came from the United States, Italy and Spain and covered acute and convalescent phases of COVID-19. The prospective study material was composed of cDNA or gDNA derived from T cells, B-cell-depleted T cells, or PBMCs. Deeply sampled blood TCRbeta repertoires from subjects exposed to, actively infected with, or recovered from COVID-19 were included in the dataset. The repertoires were released in a freely available public database meant as a resource for research on the immune response to SARS-CoV-2. The samples were drawn from two sources: the first 160 participants of the ongoing ImmuneRACE study, and 1,000 to 1,500 subjects contributed by 6 global collaborators. Sample metadata almost always included a de-identified subject ID, COVID-19 status, age in years and sex. Where available, HLA class I and class II types were taken from metadata supplied by the sample provider and were not determined by assay-based typing.

Taken from the germline V gene, the CDR1 and CDR2 loops are SGHTA and FQGNSA. Germline trimming amounts to 4 bases on V and 10 bases on J, with 8 as the count of junction bases outside the gene matches. The CDR3 runs 15 amino acids, cysteine and phenylalanine included. Only CDR3 DNA is held: 45 bases, read in frame from base 1. Worth noting for this clone: It has no known antigen specificity. Per-base quality was not reported, and no clone a single base away is much larger than it.

Whole blood was collected in K2EDTA tubes by collaborating institutions according to the institutions' own protocols. For TCRbeta analysis, collaborators shipped samples as frozen whole blood, isolated PBMCs, or DNA extracted from either of those sample types. TCRbeta CDR3 regions were amplified from genomic DNA using the immunoSEQ Assay, a bias-controlled multiplex PCR. The published analysis was carried out like this. Nucleated cell counts per sample were estimated from amplification of reference gene primers within the assay. Sequence reads were collapsed and filtered to measure the absolute abundance of every unique TCRbeta CDR3 rearrangement. For each sample, productive Simpson clonality was calculated as the square root of Simpson's diversity index across productive rearrangements. Not all clones reach the TCRdb copy of this immuneACCESS table, which keeps in-frame sequences only. Checked studies attribute under half of the gap to unresolved V genes and leave the rest unexplained. V, J and clone size are those of that table, while D and trimming were read from the DNA. A total of about 130,000 clones appear in this sample, 88% of them only once. 10% of the sample is taken by the ten largest.

On the study overall, not on this receptor specifically: The quantity of clinical and demographic metadata differed by source and by participant and was supplied without curation.

The chain is encoded by TRBV7-2 joined to TRBJ2-1, and TRBD2 aligns with 12 junction nucleotides. Sample: peripheral blood. The receptor's source is a man aged 50-59 years with acute or convalescent COVID-19. The CDR3 reads CASSSTSGGLSEQFF. The nucleotide sequence is TGTGCCAGCAGCTCAACTAGCGGGGGGCTCTCGGAGCAGTTCTTC.